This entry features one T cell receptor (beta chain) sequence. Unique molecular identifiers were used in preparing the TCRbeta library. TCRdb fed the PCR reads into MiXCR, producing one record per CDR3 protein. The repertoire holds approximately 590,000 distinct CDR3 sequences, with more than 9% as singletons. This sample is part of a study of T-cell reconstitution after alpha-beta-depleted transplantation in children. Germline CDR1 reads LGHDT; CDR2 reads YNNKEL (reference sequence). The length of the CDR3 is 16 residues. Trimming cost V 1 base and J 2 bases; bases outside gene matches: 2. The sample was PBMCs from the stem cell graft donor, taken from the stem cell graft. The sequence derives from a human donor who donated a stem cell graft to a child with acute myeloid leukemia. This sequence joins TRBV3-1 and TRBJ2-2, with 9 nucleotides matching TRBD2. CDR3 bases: TGTGCCAGCAGCCAAGCCGGGACTAGCAACACCGGGGAGCTGTTTTTT. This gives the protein CASSQAGTSNTGELFF.